These 15 T cell receptor beta chains were all obtained from the same sample, sequenced in a study of blood T cell repertoires in COVID-19. Only in-frame clones appear in the TCRdb table, and some are missing; sequencing was by immunoSEQ multiplex PCR. The sample includes some 170,000 clones, about 91% of them seen just once. The sequenced sample consisted of peripheral blood. Source of these receptors: a woman aged 60 to 75 who had recovered from COVID-19.

This clone was picked up a small number of times. The chain is built from TRBV4-1 and TRBJ2-5, with unresolved D. This CDR3 contains 13 residues. CDR1 is MGHRA, CDR2 YSYEKL, per germline. The V end lost 3 bases, the J end lost 2 bases, and 7 bases lay between the germline ends. CDR3 amino acids: CASSQGKQETQYF. Here the CDR3 DNA reads TGCGCCAGCAGCCAGGGCAAACAAGAGACCCAGTACTTC.

The rearrangement links TRBV14 to TRBJ2-7; 10 bases are a match to TRBD1. V trimming: 2 bases; J trimming: 5 bases; junction bases outside the gene matches: 9. This CDR3 is 16 amino acids long. CDR1 and CDR2 from the germline V gene are SGHDN and FVKESK. The CDR3 nucleotides are TGTGCCAGCAGCCAACTTGGGACAGGGGCGGGCGACGAGCAGTACTTC. Residues: CASSQLGTGAGDEQYF. The whole variable domain, remainder taken from reference TRBV14 and TRBJ2-7, is EAGVTQFPSHSVIEKGQTVTLRCDPISGHDNLYWYRRVMGKEIKFLLHFVKESKQDESGMPNNRFLAERTGGTYSTLKVQPAELEDSGVYFCASSQLGTGAGDEQYFGPGTRLTVT.

The rearrangement links TRBV7-2 to TRBJ1-6, with unresolved D. The CDR3 spans 16 residues. Trimming took off 5 bases at V and 7 bases at J, with 18 bases between the two ends. The germline CDR1 and CDR2 sequences are SGHTA and FQGNSA. The CDR3 DNA is TGTGCCAGCAGCGATAGACGGTTCCGCGGGAATTCACCCCTCCACTTT. Amino acid sequence: CASSDRRFRGNSPLHF.

DNA for the CDR3: TGTGCCTGGAGTCCGGGGGGAGAGACCCAGTACTTC. This codes for CAWSPGGETQYF. The J gene is TRBJ2-5, the V gene TRBV30; the match to TRBD2 covers 7 bases. Germline CDR1 and CDR2: GTSNPN and SVGIG (reference sequence). V shed 2 bases, J shed 4 bases, and the junction held 1 base outside the gene matches. The CDR3 runs 12 residues.

The gene calls are TRBV7-9 and TRBJ2-1, with 10 bases fitting TRBD1. The germline V gene has CDR1 SEHNR and CDR2 FQNEAQ (reference sequence). J gave up 7 bases and V 1 base, and 4 bases lay outside the gene matches. This CDR3 region has 15 residues. CDR3 residues: CASSLGRTGGNEQFF. As DNA, the CDR3 is TGTGCCAGCAGCTTAGGTCGGACAGGGGGGAATGAGCAGTTCTTC. The full variable domain, its missing parts supplied by reference TRBV7-9 and TRBJ2-1, is DTGVSQNPRHKITKRGQNVTFRCDPISEHNRLYWYRQTLGQGPEFLTYFQNEAQLEKSRLLSDRFSAERPKGSFSTLEIQRTEQGDSAMYLCASSLGRTGGNEQFFGPGTRLTVL.

This sequence joins TRBV18 and TRBJ2-1; the match to TRBD2 covers 10 bases. V was pared by 2 bases and J by 7 bases, with 5 bases of the junction left unmatched. Germline V gene lookup returns CDR1 KGHSH and CDR2 LQKENI. The CDR3 runs to 15 residues. The CDR3 loop reads CASSPSSGGENEQFF. The CDR3 coding sequence is TGTGCCAGCTCACCATCCAGCGGGGGGGAGAATGAGCAGTTCTTC.

In the case of this clone: The junction shows a germline mismatch at one end, possibly a read error. The chain links TRBV3-1 (or the pseudogene TRBV3-2) to TRBJ2-1; 12 nucleotides match TRBD2. The CDR3 loop spans 17 amino acids. Germline lookup yields CDR1 LGHDT and CDR2 YNNKEL (reference sequence). CDR3: CASSQVRTSGAYDEQFF. As DNA, the CDR3 is TGTGCCAGCAGCCAAGTTCGGACTAGCGGGGCCTACGATGAGCAGTTCTTC.

The chain has TRBV5-1 and TRBJ2-7; 8 nucleotides agree with TRBD2. Unmatched junction bases numbered 12, after V lost 1 base and J lost 3 bases. The CDR3 has 17 amino acids. The germline gives CDR1 SGHRS, CDR2 YFSETQ. CDR3 sequence (DNA): TGCGCCAGCAGCTTGAACGGGGGGGCCAATTACAACTACGAGCAGTACTTC. Translation gives CASSLNGGANYNYEQYF.

This clone showed up just once. This chain connects TRBV12-3 or TRBV12-4 to TRBJ1-2; 7 nucleotides agree with TRBD1. Unmatched junction bases numbered 6, after V lost 6 bases and J lost 8 bases. The CDR3 runs 12 residues. CDR3 DNA: TGTGCCAGCAGCCGGTGGGACAGCGGCTACACCTTC. It translates to CASSRWDSGYTF.

The V gene is TRBV6-4, the J gene TRBJ1-5, with D possibly being TRBD1 (5 bases). Trimming removed 3 bases from V and 7 bases from J, with 13 bases in between. CDR3 length: 14 amino acids. CDR1 and CDR2 from the germline V gene are MRHNA and SNTAGT. CDR3 protein: CASSEDKRGQPQHF. CDR3 coding DNA: TGTGCCAGCAGTGAGGACAAACGGGGGCAGCCCCAGCATTTT.

This clone was seen more than once but under ten times. V and J are TRBV7-6 and TRBJ1-5; TRBD1 matches at 7 bases. Trimming took 5 bases from V and 5 from J; bases not matched to a gene: 3. CDR3 length equals 13 residues. In germline, CDR1 is SGHVS, CDR2 FNYEAQ. The CDR3 region is CASSQGGDQPQHF. Written as DNA, the CDR3 is TGTGCCAGCAGCCAGGGGGGAGATCAGCCCCAGCATTTT.

V and J are TRBV6-5 and TRBJ1-5; TRBD1 is a possible D gene (6 bases). In germline, CDR1 is MNHEY, CDR2 SVGAGI. Trimming took 4 bases from V and 3 from J, leaving 13 bases between them. CDR3 size: 15 residues. CDR3: CASSLSRGINQPQHF. CDR3 DNA sequence: TGTGCCAGCAGTTTAAGCAGGGGAATCAATCAGCCCCAGCATTTT.

V and J are TRBV18 and TRBJ1-1; D ambiguous. Between the trimmed V and J ends, which lost 3 bases and 3 bases, there was a span of 14 bases. The CDR3 is 15 amino acids. The germline gives CDR1 KGHSH, CDR2 LQKENI. The CDR3 nucleotides read TGTGCCAGCTCACCTTCGGAGCGGCTAGACACTGAAGCTTTCTTT. Translation gives CASSPSERLDTEAFF.

The chain recombines TRBV7-9 with TRBJ1-1; the D gene is possibly TRBD1 (6 bases). V lost 5 bases and J 4 bases, leaving 11 bases between the germline ends. The CDR3 sequence is 13 residues long. Germline CDR1 and CDR2: SEHNR and FQNEAQ (reference sequence). This CDR3 reads CASSPTGSTEAFF. CDR3 in DNA: TGTGCCAGCAGCCCTACAGGGTCCACTGAAGCTTTCTTT.

The V and J genes are TRBV2 and TRBJ2-5; 8 bases agree with TRBD1. V shed 1 base and J 5 bases; nucleotides not matched to a gene: 6. CDR1 SNHLY and CDR2 FYNNEI come from the germline V gene. The length of the CDR3 is 15 residues. CDR3 protein: CASSEGQGAWETQYF. For the CDR3, the DNA is TGTGCCAGCAGTGAAGGTCAGGGGGCTTGGGAGACCCAGTACTTC. Combining the CDR3 with reference TRBV2 and TRBJ2-5 gives the whole variable domain EPEVTQTPSHQVTQMGQEVILRCVPISNHLYFYWYRQILGQKVEFLVSFYNNEISEKSEIFDDQFSVERPDGSNFTLKIRSTKLEDSAMYFCASSEGQGAWETQYFGPGTRLLVL.